The present T cell receptor beta chain was sequenced within a study of HIV-infected patients and healthy controls. Study outcomes and limitations: Healthy control repertoires had roughly threefold more distinct CDR3s than untreated HIV+ repertoires, and higher Shannon diversity. Slight age and sex differences between study cohorts did not explain the diversity differences.

This CDR3 comprises 13 residues. Deletions cut 4 bases from V and 6 bases from J, with 12 bases between. This clonotype showed up many times. Its antigen remains unknown. The repertoire came from unfractionated whole blood and reflected all unsorted peripheral T cells. Reverse transcription used approximately 500 ng RNA and constant-region primers for alpha and beta. Alpha and beta chain libraries were made separately by chain-specific third strand synthesis with multiplexing indices. TCRdb passed the 5' RACE reads through MiXCR, listing each CDR3 protein once. The top ten clones hold 4% of a sample with approximately 25,000 distinct CDR3 sequences, 7.5% to 10% of them seen once.

The clonotype originates from an adult in good health. The sequencing sample was made of blood. The V and J genes are TRBV12-3 or TRBV12-4 and TRBJ1-1; TRBD1 might be the D (5 bases). The CDR3 loop reads CASSSPGISEAFF. Here the CDR3 DNA reads TGTGCCAGCAGTTCCCCAGGGATTTCTGAAGCTTTCTTT.